Each of the 4 T cell receptor beta chains below was sequenced from the same sample in a study of blood T cell repertoires in COVID-19. Sequencing was performed with immunoSEQ multiplex PCR; in TCRdb, only in-frame clones are kept and a portion is missing. The sample records about 59,000 clones, 70% to 75% being singletons. The sequencing sample was made of peripheral blood. The receptors stem from a woman aged 70 to 79 with acute or convalescent COVID-19.

The V call is TRBV7-9, the J call TRBJ1-2; 7 positions match TRBD1. Trimming cost V 8 bases and J 5 bases; bases outside gene matches: 8. The CDR3 spans 13 residues. CDR1 and CDR2 (germline): SEHNR, FQNEAQ (reference sequence). CDR3 in amino acids: CASEGRGDYGYTF. The CDR3 DNA sequence: TGTGCCAGCGAGGGCAGGGGGGATTATGGCTACACCTTC.

The V and J genes are TRBV18 and TRBJ2-7, with D perhaps matching TRBD1 (5 bases). The CDR3 length is 12 residues. Per the germline V gene, CDR1 is KGHSH and CDR2 is LQKENI. Trimming shortened V by 3 bases and J by 6 bases, and 9 bases separated the two germline ends. The chain's CDR3 is CASSPGRVEQYF. As DNA, the CDR3 is TGTGCCAGCTCACCCGGCAGGGTCGAGCAGTACTTC.

The V and J genes are TRBV25-1 and TRBJ1-2; D perhaps matches TRBD1 (5 bases). V lost 1 base and J lost 4, with 10 bases in between. Germline CDR1 MGHDK, CDR2 SYGVNS. CDR3 length: 14 residues. CDR3 nucleotide sequence: TGTGCCAGCAGTGAATGGGGCGGCGGCTATGGCTACACCTTC. Its protein product is CASSEWGGGYGYTF.

The chain is built from TRBV3-1 (or the pseudogene TRBV3-2) and TRBJ1-2, with a weak D call TRBD1 (6 bases). The CDR3 is 15 residues long. CDR1 and CDR2 (germline): LGHDT, YNNKEL (reference sequence). The ends were cut back, 4 bases at V and 1 base at J, with 13 bases in the middle. The CDR3 DNA sequence: TGTGCCAGCAGCCGCCTGACAGGAGTTAACTATGGCTACACCTTC. This gives the protein CASSRLTGVNYGYTF.